The 29 T cell receptor beta chains reported below all come from one sample, sequenced in a study of T cells in Graves' hyperthyroidism and ophthalmopathy. RNA transcripts provided the source from which TCR beta CDR3 regions were amplified. When the TCR CDR3 underwent first-round RT-PCR, the HTBI primer set was used. A single record per CDR3 protein comes from TCRdb applying MiXCR to the multiplex PCR reads. The repertoire has about 350,000 distinct CDR3 sequences, around a sixth of them found once; the top ten carry around 15%. The sequenced material came from blood. These receptors all come from a woman in her thirties or forties with Graves' ophthalmopathy.

This clonotype was seen repeatedly, ten times or more. The chain combines TRBV4-2 with TRBJ2-1, with 10 bases that match TRBD2. Germline V gene sequence: CDR1 LGHNA, CDR2 YNFKEQ. V shed 7 bases and J 0 bases; nucleotides not matched to a gene: 12. The CDR3 runs 18 residues. The CDR3 coding sequence is TGTGCCAGCACCCGAAACTTAGCGGGAGGAGGCTCCTACAATGAGCAGTTCTTC. Its translation: CASTRNLAGGGSYNEQFF.

This clonotype was picked up many times. The genes are TRBV12-3 or TRBV12-4 and TRBJ2-5; no firm D call. The CDR3 loop spans 14 amino acids. With 6 bases removed from V and 5 bases from J, the gap between germline ends came to 16 bases. For the CDR3, the DNA is TGTGCCAGCAGCCCCGAGGTGGGGTGGGAGACCCAGTACTTC. It codes for CASSPEVGWETQYF.

This clonotype occurred many times. The V call is TRBV12-3 or TRBV12-4, the J call TRBJ1-1; D is uncertain. The CDR3 runs 14 residues. Trimming shortened V by 2 bases and J by 1 base, and 8 bases separated the two germline ends. CDR3 coding DNA: TGTGCCAGCAGTTTATTGTGGGGGAACACTGAAGCTTTCTTT. Translation gives CASSLLWGNTEAFF.

Ten or more counts support this clonotype. The chain carries TRBV6-1 and TRBJ2-7; 13 bases map to TRBD2. Per the germline V gene, CDR1 is MNHNS and CDR2 is SASEGT. V shed 4 bases, J shed 6 bases, and the junction held 6 bases outside the gene matches. CDR3 length: 15 amino acids. The CDR3 is CASSGGLAGASEQYF. Written as DNA, the CDR3 is TGTGCCAGCAGTGGAGGACTAGCGGGAGCGAGCGAGCAGTACTTC.

This clonotype was seen ten or more times. This chain connects TRBV6-2 or TRBV6-3 to TRBJ2-2; the D gene is possibly TRBD1 (6 bases). Germline values: CDR1 MNHEY, CDR2 SVGEGT. V lost 4 bases to trimming and J lost 1 base, with 13 bases between them. The CDR3 loop spans 16 amino acids. DNA for the CDR3: TGTGCCAGCAGTTTGAGGGAAGGGGGGAACACCGGGGAGCTGTTTTTT. Protein: CASSLREGGNTGELFF.

Ten or more counts support this clonotype. This chain joins TRBV30 and TRBJ1-1; D unresolved. Germline values: CDR1 GTSNPN, CDR2 SVGIG (reference sequence). The CDR3 is 14 residues long. With 3 bases removed from V and 7 bases from J, the gap between germline ends came to 18 bases. The CDR3 loop reads CAWREASRNLEAFF. The DNA of the CDR3 is TGTGCCTGGAGGGAGGCCAGCCGGAATCTTGAAGCTTTCTTT.

The rearrangement joins TRBV20-1 to TRBJ1-2, with a tentative D call TRBD1 (6 bases). The CDR3 runs to 16 residues. CDR1 is DFQATT and CDR2 is SNEGSKA in the germline V gene (reference sequence). V lost 0 bases and J 0 bases, leaving 14 bases between the germline ends. The CDR3 reads CSARDPTGTSNYGYTF. CDR3 sequence (DNA): TGCAGTGCTAGAGATCCTACAGGGACGTCTAACTATGGCTACACCTTC.

This clonotype was recorded at least ten times. The chain uses TRBV29-1 and TRBJ1-2, with D maybe TRBD1 (5 bases). CDR1 is SQVTM, CDR2 ANQGSEA, per germline. There are 13 residues in the CDR3. Trimming took 5 bases from V and 4 from J, leaving 14 bases between them. The CDR3 bases are TGCAGCGTTAGACAGAGAAGGCCCTATGGCTACACCTTC. Encoded protein: CSVRQRRPYGYTF.

This clonotype occurred a few times. The chain couples TRBV11-2 to TRBJ2-7; D could derive from TRBD1 or TRBD2 (5 bases each). The CDR3 covers 15 residues. In germline, CDR1 is SGHAT, CDR2 FQNNGV. With 5 bases removed from V and 2 bases from J, the gap between germline ends came to 16 bases. In DNA, the CDR3 is TGTGCCAGCAGCCCCAACCGGGACGTTACCTACGAGCAGTACTTC. This encodes CASSPNRDVTYEQYF. Variable domain in full (rest from reference TRBV11-2 and TRBJ2-7): EAGVAQSPRYKIIEKRQSVAFWCNPISGHATLYWYQQILGQGPKLLIQFQNNGVVDDSQLPKDRFSAERLKGVDSTLKIQPAKLEDSAVYLCASSPNRDVTYEQYFGPGTRLTVT.

This clonotype came up many times. The chain joins TRBV5-6 to TRBJ1-5; D is undetermined. The germline V and J ends were trimmed by 2 bases and 2 bases, with 11 bases remaining between them. The CDR3 loop spans 15 amino acids. CDR1 is SGHDT, CDR2 YYEEEE, per germline. The CDR3 here is CASSFGRSGNQPQHF. The CDR3 nucleotides are TGTGCCAGCAGCTTCGGCAGAAGTGGCAATCAGCCCCAGCATTTT.

The chain has TRBV6-1 and TRBJ2-7; 7 bases line up with TRBD1. This CDR3 spans 14 amino acids. Unmatched junction bases numbered 8, after V lost 7 bases and J lost 2 bases. Per the germline V gene, CDR1 is MNHNS and CDR2 is SASEGT. The CDR3 nucleotides read TGTGCCAGCACCCGCGGGCAGGGGGCCTACGAGCAGTACTTC. It is translated as CASTRGQGAYEQYF.

V gene TRBV7-2 combines with J gene TRBJ1-1; D is uncertain. Germline loops: CDR1 SGHTA, CDR2 FQGNSA. The CDR3 totals 13 residues. V lost 4 bases, J lost 6 bases, and 12 bases lay in between. Here the CDR3 reads CASSYGLLSEAFF. The CDR3 DNA is TGTGCCAGCAGCTACGGACTGTTATCTGAAGCTTTCTTT.

This clonotype has at least ten counts. The chain links TRBV20-1 to TRBJ1-1; no clear D gene. There are 16 residues in the CDR3. V was trimmed by 0 bases and J by 0 bases, leaving 14 bases between them. Germline lookup yields CDR1 DFQATT and CDR2 SNEGSKA (reference sequence). CDR3 amino acids: CSARDRLGGMNTEAFF. In nucleotides, the CDR3 is TGCAGTGCTAGAGATCGTTTAGGTGGTATGAACACTGAAGCTTTCTTT.

This clonotype was recorded at least ten times. The CDR3 DNA is TGCGCCAGCAGTAGCGCAGGGGGCCCTTATAACACTGAAGCTTTCTTT. Its translation: CASSSAGGPYNTEAFF. The J gene is TRBJ1-1, the V gene TRBV4-1; TRBD1 matches at 8 bases. After removal of 6 bases from V and 2 bases from J, the junction contained 11 bases not matched to a gene. From germline, CDR1 is MGHRA and CDR2 YSYEKL. The CDR3 is 16 amino acids.

This clonotype showed up many times. The gene calls are TRBV11-2 and TRBJ2-7, with D perhaps matching TRBD1 or TRBD2 (5 bases each). V lost 9 bases to trimming and J lost 0 bases, with 15 bases between them. CDR1 and CDR2 from the germline V gene are SGHAT and FQNNGV. CDR3 length: 14 residues. The DNA for the CDR3 is TGTGCCAGTAACCACTGGGGGAGCTCCTACGAGCAGTACTTC. Residues: CASNHWGSSYEQYF.

This clonotype has a count of ten or more. The chain has TRBV28 and TRBJ2-7; TRBD2 matches 11 bases. CDR1 and CDR2 (germline): MDHEN, SYDVKM. The ends lost 3 bases at V and 1 base at J; junction bases unmatched: 8. This CDR3 is built from 17 residues. The CDR3: CASSFPTGTSGSYEQYF. DNA for the CDR3: TGTGCCAGCAGTTTCCCCACCGGGACTAGCGGATCCTACGAGCAGTACTTC.

In this sample, this clonotype turned up many times. At one boundary the junction diverges from the germline segment, which might be a read error. This sequence joins TRBV11-2 and TRBJ2-5; D is unresolved. The V gene's germline CDR1 is SGHAT and CDR2 FQNNGV. This CDR3 spans 16 amino acids. This CDR3 is CASSLDIQRQQETQYF. Written as DNA, the CDR3 is TGTGCCAGCAGCTTAGATATCCAACGTCAACAAGAGACTCAGTACTTC.

This clonotype showed up many times. The chain joins TRBV30 to TRBJ1-2; no firm D call. The CDR3 covers 14 residues. Germline V gives CDR1 GTSNPN, CDR2 SVGIG (reference sequence). V lost 1 base, J lost 8 bases, and 17 bases lay in between. The CDR3 spells CAWSGRSREWGYTF. CDR3 DNA: TGTGCCTGGAGTGGCCGTTCAAGGGAATGGGGCTACACCTTC.

Many counts were recorded for this clonotype. The chain couples TRBV28 to TRBJ2-2, with 10 positions matching TRBD2. Germline V gives CDR1 MDHEN, CDR2 SYDVKM. The CDR3 is 16 residues long. V lost 2 bases and J lost 4; bases outside the gene matches: 4. In nucleotides, the CDR3 is TGTGCCAGCAGTTTACCAGCGGGAGGGCCCACCGGGGAGCTGTTTTTT. It translates to CASSLPAGGPTGELFF. The variable domain in full, with the rest retrieved from reference TRBV28 and TRBJ2-2, is DVKVTQSSRYLVKRTGEKVFLECVQDMDHENMFWYRQDPGLGLRLIYFSYDVKMKEKGDIPEGYSVSREKKERFSLILESASTNQTSMYLCASSLPAGGPTGELFFGEGSRLTVL.

The sample holds many counts of this clonotype. V gene TRBV9 combines with J gene TRBJ2-2, with a weak D call TRBD2 (6 bases). Germline V gene data show CDR1 as SGDLS and CDR2 as YYNGEE. V shed 2 bases and J shed 1 base, with 12 bases lying between them. This CDR3 is built from 16 residues. CDR3 amino acids: CASSVFQAGNTGELFF. The CDR3 DNA follows: TGTGCCAGCAGCGTTTTCCAAGCGGGGAACACCGGGGAGCTGTTTTTT.

The table lists this clonotype with many counts. The rearrangement joins TRBV11-1 to TRBJ2-5; 8 bases align to TRBD1. With 1 base clipped from V and 0 bases from J, the junction kept 7 bases outside the gene matches. Germline V CDR1 and CDR2: SGHAT, FQDESV (reference sequence). This CDR3 comprises 17 residues. This chain's CDR3 is CASSLDPPGGYQETQYF. The CDR3 nucleotides are TGTGCCAGCAGCTTAGATCCGCCAGGGGGCTACCAAGAGACCCAGTACTTC.

This clonotype was recorded many times. J is TRBJ1-1 and V is TRBV7-2, with D tentatively TRBD1 (6 bases). The germline CDR1 and CDR2 sequences are SGHTA and FQGNSA. V was shortened by 5 bases and J by 1 base, with 26 bases between the two germline ends. The CDR3 loop spans 19 amino acids. The CDR3 DNA reads TGTGCCAGCAGCCCCCGTCGCGCAGGGGTCTCCCCGCCGAACACTGAAGCTTTCTTT. Protein: CASSPRRAGVSPPNTEAFF.

The chain uses TRBV6-5 and TRBJ1-6; 10 bases agree with TRBD1. This CDR3 contains 14 residues. V was pared by 4 bases and J by 8 bases, with 2 bases of the junction left unmatched. Germline CDR1 and CDR2: MNHEY and SVGAGI. The CDR3 sequence: CASSSGQGYSPLHF. In nucleotides, the CDR3 is TGTGCCAGCAGTTCGGGACAGGGGTATTCACCCCTCCACTTT.

This clonotype was seen many times. The rearrangement joins TRBV4-1 to TRBJ1-3; tentatively, D is TRBD1 (5 bases). CDR3 length equals 15 residues. In germline, CDR1 is MGHRA, CDR2 YSYEKL. The ends were cut back, 0 bases at V and 4 bases at J, with 10 bases in the middle. Written as DNA, the CDR3 is TGCGCCAGCAGCCAAGATGGGACGGACGGAAACACCATATATTTT. This gives the protein CASSQDGTDGNTIYF.

This clonotype was seen ten or more times. The gene calls are TRBV10-3 and TRBJ2-7, with a weak D call TRBD2 (5 bases). CDR1 is ENHRY and CDR2 is SYGVKD in the germline V gene. Trimming removed 4 bases from V and 6 bases from J, with 16 bases in between. The CDR3 runs to 14 residues. The CDR3 bases are TGTGCCATCAGTGGTTTTTCAGGAGGTACCGAGCAGTACTTC. Its protein is CAISGFSGGTEQYF.

The chain has TRBV7-8 and TRBJ2-1; D tentatively reads TRBD1 or TRBD2 (6 bases each). The V and J ends lost 2 bases and 7 bases respectively, with 12 bases between them. The CDR3 consists of 14 residues. CDR1 is SGHVS and CDR2 is FQNEAQ in the germline V gene. The CDR3 is CASSLLRGLNEQFF. In DNA form, the CDR3 reads TGTGCCAGCAGCTTATTACGGGGGCTGAATGAGCAGTTCTTC.

This clonotype was recorded many times. The rearrangement joins TRBV20-1 to TRBJ2-7; 9 nucleotides agree with TRBD1. V was pared by 5 bases and J by 3 bases, with 5 bases of the junction left unmatched. Germline CDR1 reads DFQATT; CDR2 reads SNEGSKA (reference sequence). CDR3 size: 13 residues. CDR3 coding DNA: TGCAGTGCTCCCGAGACAGGGGGCTACGAGCAGTACTTC. Amino acids: CSAPETGGYEQYF.

Ten or more counts support this clonotype. The J gene is TRBJ2-7, the V gene TRBV27; D is possibly TRBD2 (6 bases). V was trimmed by 6 bases and J by 6 bases, leaving 18 bases between them. Germline V lookup: CDR1 MNHEY, CDR2 SMNVEV (reference sequence). The CDR3 extends over 14 amino acids. As DNA, the CDR3 is TGTGCCAGCAGGGGCCTCGAGGAGGGTCGCGAGCAGTACTTC. The encoded protein is CASRGLEEGREQYF.

This clonotype was seen at least ten times. The chain uses TRBV4-2 and TRBJ2-7, with TRBD2 as a possible D gene (6 bases). The CDR3 is 15 amino acids. Germline values: CDR1 LGHNA, CDR2 YNFKEQ. V was cut by 0 bases and J by 2 bases, with 11 bases left in between. CDR3 sequence reads: CASSQDEAGPYEQYF. The CDR3 DNA sequence: TGTGCCAGCAGCCAAGATGAAGCGGGCCCCTACGAGCAGTACTTC.